This T cell receptor (beta chain) was sequenced during a study of blood T cell repertoires in COVID-19 (dated by TCRdb to the early 2020s). Notes on the research overall: The collaborator samples originated in the United States, Italy and Spain and spanned the acute and convalescent phases of COVID-19. The prospective study material was composed of cDNA or gDNA derived from T cells, B-cell-depleted T cells, or PBMCs. The dataset comprised deeply sampled blood TCRbeta repertoires from subjects exposed to, actively infected with, or recovered from COVID-19. The repertoires were released in a freely available public database intended as a resource for research on the immune response to SARS-CoV-2. Samples came from the ongoing ImmuneRACE study (first 160 participants) plus 1,254 subjects from 6 global collaborators. A de-identified subject ID, COVID-19 status, age in years and sex were almost always included in the sample metadata. Where available, HLA class I and class II types were taken from metadata supplied by the sample provider and were not determined by assay-based typing. Beyond this particular receptor, the publication reports: Clinical and demographic metadata were provided uncurated, with the amount varying by source and participant.

This clone was seen only a few times. Its antigen is currently not known. No base-level quality is on record; no much larger clone is a single base apart. A second Seattle source provided samples from volunteer blood donors who had recovered from COVID-19. Each collaborating institution followed its own protocols to collect whole blood in K2EDTA tubes. For TCRbeta analysis, collaborators shipped samples in one of three forms: frozen whole blood, isolated PBMCs, or DNA extracted from either of those sample types. TCRbeta CDR3 regions were amplified from genomic DNA by means of the immunoSEQ Assay, a bias-controlled multiplex PCR. As for how the authors treated the data: Within the assay, amplification of reference gene primers was used to estimate how many nucleated cells each sample contained. Sequence reads were collapsed and filtered to measure the absolute abundance of every unique TCRbeta CDR3 rearrangement. For each sample, productive Simpson clonality was calculated as the square root of Simpson's diversity index across productive rearrangements. TCRdb mirrors the immuneACCESS table, restricted to in-frame sequences. Some clones are absent from its copies; in checked studies, under half trace to an unresolved V gene, and the reason for the others is unknown. V and J calls and clone size are those listed in that table; D and trimming were worked out from the DNA. The sample table shows a few hundred thousand clones, and roughly 86% are seen once. The ten top clones hold about 9.8% of the sample.

The sequenced material came from peripheral blood. This receptor was taken from a man between 40 and 49 years old who had recovered from COVID-19.

The nucleotide sequence is TGTGCCAGCAGCCGGGCGCCCACAGGGGACAGCAATCAGCCCCAGCATTTT. Translated, this gives CASSRAPTGDSNQPQHF. The chain couples TRBV7-8 to TRBJ1-5, with 7 central nucleotides matching TRBD1. CDR1 and CDR2 were assigned from the germline V gene as SGHVS and FQNEAQ. At the junction V is shortened by 5 bases and J by 1 base; bases outside the gene matches: 11. There are 17 amino acids in the CDR3, from cysteine to phenylalanine inclusive. Here the CDR3 DNA is all that survives: 51 bases in frame from base 1.